This T cell receptor beta chain was recovered during a study of identical twins. This clonotype occurred many times. TCRdb re-derived calls from the 5' RACE reads in MiXCR, one entry per CDR3 protein. The profile shows roughly 500,000 distinct CDR3 sequences, roughly 21% of them singletons. In addition, the sample was reused for a study of T cells expressing NK-cell markers. That paper states: Repertoires of TCR beta were obtained from T cells sorted as CD3+CD56+NKG2C+, CD3+CD56+NKG2C- and CD3+CD56-NKG2C+. The authors restricted sorting to alpha-beta TCR T cells with an anti-gamma-delta TCR antibody in several experiments.

The sequencing sample was made of CD4+ T cells sorted from blood. The TCR was taken from a woman under 30 in good health.

CDR3 in amino acids: CAISGSGKGAAYEQYF. The CDR3 nucleotides are TGTGCCATCAGTGGTAGCGGGAAAGGCGCAGCCTACGAGCAGTACTTC. The chain has TRBV10-3 and TRBJ2-7, with 8 bases that match TRBD2. V shed 4 bases and J 2 bases; nucleotides not matched to a gene: 10. Germline V CDR1 and CDR2: ENHRY, SYGVKD. The CDR3 totals 16 residues.